Listed here are 23 T cell receptor beta chains from one sample, sequenced in a study of blood T cell repertoires in COVID-19. Sequenced by immunoSEQ multiplex PCR; TCRdb stores in-frame clones only, minus some. The top ten hold around 5% of the sample, which has roughly 130,000 clones, roughly 83% seen once. Sequencing was performed on peripheral blood. Receptor source: a woman between 70 and 85 years old with COVID-19, enrolled during active disease.

This clone occurred a few times. This rearrangement joins TRBV12-3 or TRBV12-4 to TRBJ1-1; TRBD1 is a possible D gene (6 bases). This CDR3 is built from 12 residues. The V and J ends lost 6 bases and 8 bases respectively, with 13 bases between them. CDR3 DNA sequence: TGTGCCAGCAGCCTCCAGAGGGGGGAAGCTTTCTTT. This sequence encodes CASSLQRGEAFF.

This chain connects TRBV7-2 to TRBJ1-6, with 8 positions matching TRBD1. The CDR3 sequence is 16 residues long. Germline V lookup: CDR1 SGHTA, CDR2 FQGNSA. V lost 1 base to trimming and J lost 9 bases; unmatched junction nucleotides: 8. The CDR3 here is CASSLDLRGLGSPLHF. The DNA for the CDR3 is TGTGCCAGCAGCTTAGATCTCAGGGGGCTCGGTTCACCCCTCCACTTT. Together with reference TRBV7-2 and TRBJ1-6, the CDR3 gives the full variable domain: GAGVSQSPSNKVTEKGKDVELRCDPISGHTALYWYRQSLGQGLEFLIYFQGNSAPDKSGLPSDRFSAERTGGSVSTLTIQRTQQEDSAVYLCASSLDLRGLGSPLHFGNGTRLTVT.

The chain links TRBV3-1 (or the pseudogene TRBV3-2) to TRBJ1-3, with a weak D call TRBD1 (5 bases). The CDR3 consists of 15 residues. From germline, CDR1 is LGHDT and CDR2 YNNKEL (reference sequence). V lost 1 base and J 3 bases, leaving 10 bases between the germline ends. CDR3 sequence reads: CASSQGQGGGNTIYF. In DNA form, the CDR3 reads TGTGCCAGCAGCCAAGGGCAGGGAGGTGGAAACACCATATATTTT.

The chain is built from TRBV6-2 or TRBV6-3 and TRBJ1-2, with 9 bases that match TRBD1. This CDR3 is 14 amino acids long. CDR1 is MNHEY and CDR2 is SVGEGT in the germline V gene. The V and J ends lost 6 bases and 8 bases, in that order; junction bases with no gene match: 10. The chain's CDR3 is CASSLPGQGVGYTF. The CDR3 region has the DNA TGTGCCAGCAGCCTGCCGGGACAGGGAGTCGGCTACACCTTC.

The chain recombines TRBV6-2 or TRBV6-3 with TRBJ2-5, with TRBD1 as a possible D gene (5 bases). Trimming took 7 bases from V and 5 from J, leaving 17 bases between them. Germline-derived CDR1 and CDR2 are MNHEY and SVGEGT. This CDR3 has 14 residues. CDR3 nucleotide sequence: TGTGCCAGCACCCCGGCAGGGCGGCGGGAGACCCAGTACTTC. It specifies CASTPAGRRETQYF.

The rearrangement uses TRBV30 and TRBJ1-2, with D perhaps matching TRBD1 (6 bases). Germline V gives CDR1 GTSNPN, CDR2 SVGIG (reference sequence). V lost 3 bases, J lost 7 bases, and 24 bases lay in between. The CDR3 is 16 amino acids. The DNA of the CDR3 is TGTGCCTGGAGAACCGGGACATCGGATCAAGGGGGTGGCTACACCTTC. Translation: CAWRTGTSDQGGGYTF.

This clone was seen repeatedly, ten times or more. The chain links TRBV6-2 or TRBV6-3 to TRBJ2-1, with D possibly being TRBD2 (6 bases). There are 16 residues in the CDR3. The germline gives CDR1 MNHEY, CDR2 SVGEGT. V was cut by 4 bases and J by 0 bases, with 13 bases left in between. CDR3 sequence: CASSSGFSGSYNEQFF. DNA for the CDR3: TGTGCCAGCAGTTCCGGGTTTAGCGGCTCCTACAATGAGCAGTTCTTC.

The CDR3 spells CASSIVWAMNQPQHF. The CDR3 DNA reads as TGTGCCAGTAGTATTGTCTGGGCTATGAATCAGCCCCAGCATTTT. This chain links TRBV19 with TRBJ1-5, with no clear D. Trimming cost V 3 bases and J 4 bases, with 13 bases left between them. CDR1 is LNHDA and CDR2 is SQIVND in the germline V gene (reference sequence). CDR3 length: 15 residues.

The V and J genes are TRBV6-5 and TRBJ1-1, with D maybe TRBD1 (6 bases). The CDR3 contains 14 residues. The germline V gene has CDR1 MNHEY and CDR2 SVGAGI. Trimming shortened V by 2 bases and J by 8 bases, and 15 bases separated the two germline ends. Here the CDR3 reads CASSYPGGGAEAFF. For the CDR3, the DNA is TGTGCCAGCAGTTACCCCGGGGGGGGCGCGGAAGCTTTCTTT.

The table lists this clone with a count of one. CDR3 coding DNA: TGTGCCAGCTCACCCCTACCAGGAAGGCAGGGCGACAATTCACCCCTCCACTTT. Translating it yields CASSPLPGRQGDNSPLHF. The V call is TRBV18, the J call TRBJ1-6; D might be TRBD1 (5 bases). Germline CDR1 KGHSH, CDR2 LQKENI. Deletions cut 3 bases from V and 7 bases from J, with 22 bases between. This CDR3 is built from 18 residues.

V usage is TRBV19 and J usage is TRBJ2-1; D is perhaps TRBD2 (5 bases). Germline CDR1 LNHDA, CDR2 SQIVND (reference sequence). V shed 1 base and J shed 7 bases, with 11 bases lying between them. CDR3 length equals 14 residues. CDR3 bases: TGTGCCAGTAGTATAGCACCTAGCCAGAATGAGCAGTTCTTC. This sequence encodes CASSIAPSQNEQFF.

This chain connects TRBV2 to TRBJ1-5, with TRBD1 as a possible D gene (5 bases). This CDR3 has 16 residues. Between the trimmed V and J ends, which lost 0 bases and 6 bases, there was a span of 15 bases. Germline V lookup: CDR1 SNHLY, CDR2 FYNNEI. The CDR3 loop is CASSEAGGAQPQPQHF. As DNA, the CDR3 is TGTGCCAGCAGTGAAGCGGGCGGGGCGCAGCCTCAGCCCCAGCATTTT.

The sample holds one count of this clone. This sequence joins TRBV10-3 and TRBJ2-5; no definite D call. This CDR3 spans 13 amino acids. V lost 10 bases and J lost 1, with 13 bases in between. Germline assignment: CDR1 ENHRY and CDR2 SYGVKD. The CDR3 loop reads CATLGGSQETQYF. The CDR3, as DNA: TGTGCCACCTTAGGCGGCTCCCAAGAGACCCAGTACTTC.

The chain has TRBV9 and TRBJ2-1, with 10 positions matching TRBD2. The CDR3 runs 16 residues. Germline V CDR1 and CDR2: SGDLS, YYNGEE. Trimming cost V 0 bases and J 4 bases; bases outside gene matches: 4. CDR3: CASSVVSGGVYNEQFF. As DNA, the CDR3 is TGTGCCAGCAGCGTAGTAAGCGGGGGGGTTTACAATGAGCAGTTCTTC. The full variable domain, completed using reference TRBV9 and TRBJ2-1, is DSGVTQTPKHLITATGQRVTLRCSPRSGDLSVYWYQQSLDQGLQFLIQYYNGEERAKGNILERFSAQQFPDLHSELNLSSLELGDSALYFCASSVVSGGVYNEQFFGPGTRLTVL.

In DNA, the CDR3 is TGCGCCAGCAGCCCGGAGCCTTTGGGGGGCTACGAGCAGTACTTC. Amino acids: CASSPEPLGGYEQYF. The V call is TRBV4-3, the J call TRBJ2-7; D might be TRBD2 (6 bases). With 4 bases removed from V and 3 bases from J, the gap between germline ends came to 16 bases. The CDR3 has 15 residues. CDR1 is LGHNA, CDR2 YSLEER, per germline.

The gene calls are TRBV5-1 and TRBJ1-1; weak D call: TRBD1 (5 bases). V lost 7 bases and J 1 base, leaving 14 bases between the germline ends. Germline V gene sequence: CDR1 SGHRS, CDR2 YFSETQ. The CDR3 has 14 amino acids. The CDR3 here is CASGGGVANTEAFF. The CDR3 nucleotides read TGCGCCAGCGGGGGAGGGGTGGCGAACACTGAAGCTTTCTTT. Together with reference TRBV5-1 and TRBJ1-1, the CDR3 gives the full variable domain: KAGVTQTPRYLIKTRGQQVTLSCSPISGHRSVSWYQQTPGQGLQFLFEYFSETQRNKGNFPGRFSGRQFSNSRSEMNVSTLELGDSALYLCASGGGVANTEAFFGQGTRLTVV.

The sample holds many counts of this clone. The V call is TRBV4-3, the J call TRBJ2-3; D possibly corresponds to TRBD1 (5 bases). This CDR3 comprises 14 residues. V dropped 3 bases and J dropped 2 bases, with 9 bases sitting between them. The germline gives CDR1 LGHNA, CDR2 YSLEER. The CDR3 sequence: CASSQNRYTDTQYF. As DNA, the CDR3 is TGCGCCAGCAGCCAGAACAGGTACACAGATACGCAGTATTTT.

The chain employs TRBV7-9 and TRBJ2-7, with TRBD1 identical over 12 bases. The CDR3 runs 15 residues. J lost 2 bases, V lost 5 bases, and 4 bases had no gene match. Germline CDR1 SEHNR, CDR2 FQNEAQ (reference sequence). CDR3 sequence reads: CASSHRDRGPYEQYF. The CDR3 DNA sequence: TGTGCCAGCAGCCACCGGGACAGGGGGCCCTACGAGCAGTACTTC.

This clone was counted a few times. The chain carries TRBV28 and TRBJ2-7, with a weak D call TRBD2 (7 bases). Germline values: CDR1 MDHEN, CDR2 SYDVKM. Trimming left V 1 base short and J 2 bases short, with 18 bases between. The CDR3 is 17 residues long. CDR3 DNA: TGTGCCAGCAGTTTATTCGCCCGGGGGGCTGGGACCTACGAGCAGTACTTC. The encoded protein is CASSLFARGAGTYEQYF.

The rearrangement joins TRBV11-1 to TRBJ2-7; TRBD2 might be the D (5 bases). V was shortened by 6 bases and J by 6 bases, with 15 bases between the two germline ends. This CDR3 spans 13 amino acids. From germline, CDR1 is SGHAT and CDR2 FQDESV (reference sequence). CDR3 nucleotide sequence: TGTGCCAGCAGTCTACGGGAACAAAGCGAGCAGTACTTC. It yields the protein CASSLREQSEQYF.

This rearrangement joins TRBV12-3 or TRBV12-4 to TRBJ2-5; 7 bases are shared with TRBD1. There are 13 residues in the CDR3. Trimming took 6 bases from V and 5 from J; bases not matched to a gene: 6. The CDR3: CASRSTGLETQYF. The DNA of the CDR3 is TGTGCCAGCAGGTCGACAGGGTTGGAGACCCAGTACTTC.

Only one count was recorded for this clone. The rearrangement uses TRBV7-3 and TRBJ1-1, with a tentative D call TRBD1 (6 bases). Deletions cut 5 bases from V and 5 bases from J, with 15 bases between. The CDR3 has 14 residues. Per the germline V gene, CDR1 is SGHTA and CDR2 is FQGTGA. The CDR3 loop is CASSESRGSTEAFF. The CDR3 DNA sequence: TGTGCCAGCAGCGAGAGCAGGGGATCTACTGAAGCTTTCTTT. Together with reference TRBV7-3 and TRBJ1-1, the CDR3 gives the full variable domain: GAGVSQTPSNKVTEKGKYVELRCDPISGHTALYWYRQSLGQGPEFLIYFQGTGAADDSGLPNDRFFAVRPEGSVSTLKIQRTERGDSAVYLCASSESRGSTEAFFGQGTRLTVV.

The V call is TRBV29-1, the J call TRBJ2-3; 10 bases line up with TRBD2. The ends lost 0 bases at V and 0 bases at J; junction bases unmatched: 6. Germline V CDR1 and CDR2: SQVTM, ANQGSEA. This CDR3 region has 17 residues. The DNA of the CDR3 is TGCAGCGTTGAAGATTGGGGAGCGGGGGGGAGCACAGATACGCAGTATTTT. Its protein product is CSVEDWGAGGSTDTQYF.